The clone carrying this T cell receptor (beta chain) turned up a few times. The V gene lost 5 bases and the J gene lost 0 bases, with 7 bases spanning the gap. This CDR3 is built from 13 residues. Germline CDR1 is SGHTA and CDR2 is FQGNSA. The data derive from a study of blood T cell repertoires in COVID-19. Study details: Sites in the United States, Italy and Spain provided acute and convalescent COVID-19 samples.

Assay: immunoSEQ multiplex PCR; the TCRdb copy retains only in-frame clones and omits some. This sample has hundreds of thousands of clones, with about 85% found just once. Participants came from some 23 US areas, aged about 18 to 89 years. Each participant's cohort was designated according to participant-reported clinical history. Recovery among Cohort 3 donors was established by two negative PCRs, clearance, or symptom resolution. V is TRBV7-2 and J is TRBJ1-1, with D possibly matching TRBD1 (5 bases). The sequencing input was PBMCs or T cells enriched from blood (not recorded which). The TCR originated in a woman in her forties or fifties who had recovered from COVID-19. The CDR3 loop reads CASSTTVNTEAFF. DNA for the CDR3: TGTGCCAGCAGCACGACAGTGAACACTGAAGCTTTCTTT.